These T cell receptor beta chains were read from a single sample in a study of shared clonotypes between healthy human individuals. Profiling relied on immunoSEQ multiplex PCR, and the TCRdb table lists in-frame clones only, not all of them. The data hold about 1,900,000 clones, with just under 95% observed a single time. Source material: naive CD8+ T cells sorted from blood. These receptors were collected from a man aged 18 to 35 in good health. Both conserved end residues are trimmed from each CDR3.

ASTDDRERAEAF,TRBV21-1,TRBJ1-1
ASSTVPYEQY,TRBV27,TRBJ2-7
AISDGDRIGGYT,TRBV10-3,TRBJ1-2
ASSDRYSYEQY,TRBV6-5,TRBJ2-7
ASSVEGSSGNTIY,TRBV9,TRBJ1-3
ASSALQGGSYEQY,TRBV25-1,TRBJ2-7
ASSQDGLAGDNEQF,TRBV4-3,TRBJ2-1
ASSLLEGSTGELF,TRBV5-1,TRBJ2-2
ASSAGAEQF,TRBV19,TRBJ2-1
ASRSGENTEAF,TRBV9,TRBJ1-1
ASSSSTIYEQY,TRBV7-9,TRBJ2-7
ASSLETFGGSYEQY,TRBV7-2,TRBJ2-7
ASSPVGGAMWYT,TRBV27,TRBJ1-2
ASSPHSGSNQPQH,TRBV27,TRBJ1-5
ASSLGGEVFYGYT,TRBV28,TRBJ1-2
ASSAPEGWAF,TRBV5-1,TRBJ1-1
ASSLYGTGSTDTQY,TRBV7-3,TRBJ2-3
SGGPGLGGETQY,TRBV29-1,TRBJ2-5
ASSEEEGLRQPQH,TRBV6-1,TRBJ1-5
ASSQAHPPGSYEQY,TRBV4-3,TRBJ2-7
ASSMYGLAGQGELF,TRBV11-2,TRBJ2-2
ASSDAGTGGTNTEAF,TRBV2,TRBJ1-1
ASSMGTFSGANVLT,TRBV19,TRBJ2-6
ATSRGERQWEETQY,TRBV15,TRBJ2-5
ASSDRGTSGGAGGTDTQY,TRBV4-1,TRBJ2-3
ASSPMSYEQY,TRBV16,TRBJ2-7
ASSQLLQGENTEAF,TRBV4-3,TRBJ1-1
ASRPTSGGHNEQF,TRBV6-6,TRBJ2-1
ASSFAGGPETQY,TRBV5-4,TRBJ2-5